Following are 4 T cell receptor beta chains from one sample sequenced in a study of tumor and adjacent non-tumor tissue in lung cancer. No cell sorting was done before RNA was extracted from the tissue. TCRbeta libraries were built with three rounds of nested PCR, modified from ARM-PCR. TCRdb fed the multiplex PCR reads into MiXCR, producing one record per CDR3 protein. The data hold under 95,000 distinct CDR3 sequences, with approximately 70% observed a single time. Sequenced: lung tumor tissue. The source is a man in his fifties or sixties with non-small cell lung cancer.

On this clonotype: A much larger clonotype is one base distant, so this may be a read error. J is TRBJ2-1 and V is TRBV29-1; 12 bases line up with TRBD2. With V trimmed by 1 base and J by 11 bases, 9 bases remained unmatched. The CDR3 spans 15 residues. Germline-derived CDR1 and CDR2 are SQVTM and ANQGSEA. CDR3 in DNA: TGCAGCGTTGAAGCGGCTAGCGGGAGGGGAAATAAGCAGTTCTTC. This sequence encodes CSVEAASGRGNKQFF.

This clonotype was detected only a few times. This sequence may be a read error, since a much larger clone differs from it by one base. The V gene is TRBV30, the J gene TRBJ1-5; D gene unclear. This CDR3 comprises 14 residues. V was trimmed by 3 bases and J by 3 bases, leaving 12 bases between them. Germline values: CDR1 GTSNPN, CDR2 SVGIG (reference sequence). The CDR3 here is CAWRSGSTNQPQHF. CDR3 bases: TGTGCCTGGAGGTCCGGGAGTACCAATCAGCCCCAGCATTTT.

Ten or more counts support this clonotype. The gene calls are TRBV6-6 and TRBJ1-2; 9 nucleotides agree with TRBD1. After removal of 6 bases from V and 7 bases from J, the junction contained 6 bases not matched to a gene. CDR3 size: 13 residues. Germline values: CDR1 MNHNY, CDR2 SVGAGI (reference sequence). CDR3 region: CASSPGTGSGYTF. CDR3 bases: TGTGCCAGCAGCCCTGGGACAGGGTCTGGCTACACCTTC.

For this clonotype: At one of its ends the junction is not consistent with the germline gene, which may arise from a read error. The genes are TRBV11-2 and TRBJ2-5; weak D call: TRBD2 (6 bases). This CDR3 spans 15 amino acids. The V gene's germline CDR1 is SGHAT and CDR2 FQNNGV. Here the CDR3 DNA reads TGTGCCTGCAGCTTAGGAGGGTCGGTCCATGAGACCCACTACTTC. Its translation is CACSLGGSVHETHYF.